This TCR beta chain was profiled in a study of blood T cell repertoires in COVID-19. Sequencing was performed with immunoSEQ multiplex PCR; in TCRdb, only in-frame clones are kept and a portion is missing. The table records around 430,000 clones, approximately 88% of them present only once. Seattle patients were enrolled during active infection and followed longitudinally. The germline gives CDR1 LNHDA, CDR2 SQIVND (reference sequence). V was pared by 3 bases and J by 8 bases, with 10 bases between. This CDR3 comprises 12 residues. This TCR was recovered from a woman aged 45-60 years with COVID-19, enrolled during active disease. The source material was peripheral blood. The chain couples TRBV19 to TRBJ1-1; D is unresolved. CDR3: CASSIVGREAFF. Here the CDR3 DNA reads TGTGCCAGTAGTATTGTTGGGAGGGAAGCTTTCTTT.